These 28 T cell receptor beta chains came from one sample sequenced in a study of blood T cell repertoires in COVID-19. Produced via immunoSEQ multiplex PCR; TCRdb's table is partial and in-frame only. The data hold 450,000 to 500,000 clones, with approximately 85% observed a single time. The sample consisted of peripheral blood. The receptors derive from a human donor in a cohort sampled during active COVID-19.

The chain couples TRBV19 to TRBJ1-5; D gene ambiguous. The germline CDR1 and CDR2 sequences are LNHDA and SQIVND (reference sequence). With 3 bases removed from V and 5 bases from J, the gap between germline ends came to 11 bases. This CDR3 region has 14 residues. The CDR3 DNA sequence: TGTGCCAGTAGTATTGGGCGGGGAGATCAGCCCCAGCATTTT. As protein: CASSIGRGDQPQHF.

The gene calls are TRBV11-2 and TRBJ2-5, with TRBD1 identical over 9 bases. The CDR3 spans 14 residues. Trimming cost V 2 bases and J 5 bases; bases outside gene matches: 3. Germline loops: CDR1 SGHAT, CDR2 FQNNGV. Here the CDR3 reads CASSLRQGVETQYF. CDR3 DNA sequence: TGTGCCAGCAGCTTAAGACAGGGGGTGGAGACCCAGTACTTC.

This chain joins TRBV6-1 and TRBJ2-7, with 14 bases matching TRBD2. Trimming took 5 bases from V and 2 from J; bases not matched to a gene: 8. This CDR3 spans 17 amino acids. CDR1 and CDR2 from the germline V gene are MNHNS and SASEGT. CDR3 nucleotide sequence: TGTGCCAGCAGTAAAGGGACTAGCGGGAGTTACCCCTACGAGCAGTACTTC. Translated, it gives CASSKGTSGSYPYEQYF.

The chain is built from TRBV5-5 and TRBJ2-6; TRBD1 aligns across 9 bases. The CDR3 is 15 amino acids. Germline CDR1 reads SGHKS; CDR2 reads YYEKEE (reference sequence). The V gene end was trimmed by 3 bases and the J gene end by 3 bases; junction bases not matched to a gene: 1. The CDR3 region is CASSWTGDGANVLTF. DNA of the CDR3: TGTGCCAGCAGCTGGACAGGGGATGGGGCCAACGTCCTGACTTTC.

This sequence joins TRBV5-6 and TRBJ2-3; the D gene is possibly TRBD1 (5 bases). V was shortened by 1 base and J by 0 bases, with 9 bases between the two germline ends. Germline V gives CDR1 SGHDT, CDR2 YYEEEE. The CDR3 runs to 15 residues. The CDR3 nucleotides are TGTGCCAGCAGCTTGCCCAGGGCTAGCACAGATACGCAGTATTTT. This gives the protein CASSLPRASTDTQYF.

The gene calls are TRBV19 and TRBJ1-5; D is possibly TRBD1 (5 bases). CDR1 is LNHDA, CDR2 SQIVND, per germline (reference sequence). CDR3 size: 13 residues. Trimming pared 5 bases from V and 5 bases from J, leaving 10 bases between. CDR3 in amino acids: CASSPPGHQPQHF. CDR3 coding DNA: TGTGCCAGTAGTCCCCCAGGGCATCAGCCCCAGCATTTT.

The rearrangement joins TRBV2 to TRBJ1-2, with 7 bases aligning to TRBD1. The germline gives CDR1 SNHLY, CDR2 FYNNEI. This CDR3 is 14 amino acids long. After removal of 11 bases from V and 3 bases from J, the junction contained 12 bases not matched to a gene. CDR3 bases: TGTGCCCGGCCCAGAGACAGGGCGGACTATGGCTACACCTTC. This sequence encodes CARPRDRADYGYTF.

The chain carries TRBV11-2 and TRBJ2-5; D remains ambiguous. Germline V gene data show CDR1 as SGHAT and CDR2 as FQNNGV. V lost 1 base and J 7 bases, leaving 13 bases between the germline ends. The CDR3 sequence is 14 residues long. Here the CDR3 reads CASSLVAALGTQYF. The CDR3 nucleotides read TGTGCCAGCAGCTTAGTGGCGGCGCTGGGGACCCAGTACTTC.

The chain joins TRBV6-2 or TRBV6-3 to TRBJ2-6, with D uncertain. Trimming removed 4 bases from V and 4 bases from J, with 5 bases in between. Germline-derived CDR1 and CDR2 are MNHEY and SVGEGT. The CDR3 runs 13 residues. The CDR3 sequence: CASSSSGANVLTF. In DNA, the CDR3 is TGTGCCAGCAGTTCTTCCGGGGCCAACGTCCTGACTTTC.

The DNA for the CDR3 is TGTGCCAGCAGGGAGGGACAGGCTAATTCACCCCTCCACTTT. Its protein product is CASREGQANSPLHF. This chain connects TRBV28 to TRBJ1-6; 8 bases align to TRBD1. The germline gives CDR1 MDHEN, CDR2 SYDVKM. V lost 6 bases and J lost 6; bases outside the gene matches: 4. CDR3 length equals 14 residues.

The chain's CDR3 is CASSDRNEQYF. Here the CDR3 DNA reads TGTGCCAGCAGTGACAGGAACGAGCAGTACTTC. The V gene is TRBV2, the J gene TRBJ2-7; no clear D. The V gene's germline CDR1 is SNHLY and CDR2 FYNNEI. V lost 3 bases and J 5 bases, leaving 5 bases between the germline ends. CDR3 size: 11 residues.

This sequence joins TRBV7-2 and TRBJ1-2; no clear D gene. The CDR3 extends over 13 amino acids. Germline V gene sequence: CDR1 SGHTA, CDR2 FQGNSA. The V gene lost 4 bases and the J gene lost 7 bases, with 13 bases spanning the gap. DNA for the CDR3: TGTGCCAGCAGCTCAGCTAGTACCGGTGGCTACACCTTC. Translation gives CASSSASTGGYTF. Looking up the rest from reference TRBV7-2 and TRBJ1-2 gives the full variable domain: GAGVSQSPSNKVTEKGKDVELRCDPISGHTALYWYRQSLGQGLEFLIYFQGNSAPDKSGLPSDRFSAERTGGSVSTLTIQRTQQEDSAVYLCASSSASTGGYTFGSGTRLTVV.

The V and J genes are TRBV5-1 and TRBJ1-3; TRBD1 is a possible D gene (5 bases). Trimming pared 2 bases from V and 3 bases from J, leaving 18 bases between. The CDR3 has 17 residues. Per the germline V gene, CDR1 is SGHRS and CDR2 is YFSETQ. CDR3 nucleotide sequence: TGCGCCAGCAGCTTACCACAGGTTACGGAGCATGGAAACACCATATATTTT. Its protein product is CASSLPQVTEHGNTIYF.

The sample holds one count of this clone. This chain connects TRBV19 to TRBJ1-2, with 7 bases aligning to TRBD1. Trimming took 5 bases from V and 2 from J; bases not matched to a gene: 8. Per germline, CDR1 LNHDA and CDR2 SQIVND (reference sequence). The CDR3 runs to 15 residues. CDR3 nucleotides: TGTGCCAGTAGTCCTCTGAAGGGGGCGAACTATGGCTACACCTTC. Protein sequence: CASSPLKGANYGYTF.

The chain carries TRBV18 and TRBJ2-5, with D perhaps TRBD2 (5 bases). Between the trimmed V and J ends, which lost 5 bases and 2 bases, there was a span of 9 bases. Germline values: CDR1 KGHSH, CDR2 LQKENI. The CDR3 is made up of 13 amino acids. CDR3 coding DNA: TGTGCCAGCTCATTCGGGGAACAAGAGACCCAGTACTTC. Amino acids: CASSFGEQETQYF.

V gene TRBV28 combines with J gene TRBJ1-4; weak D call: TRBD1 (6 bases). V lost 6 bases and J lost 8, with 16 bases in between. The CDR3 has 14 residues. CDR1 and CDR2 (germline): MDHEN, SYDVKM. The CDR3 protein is CASREADRGEKLFF. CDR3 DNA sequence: TGTGCCAGCAGAGAGGCGGACAGAGGGGAAAAACTGTTTTTT.

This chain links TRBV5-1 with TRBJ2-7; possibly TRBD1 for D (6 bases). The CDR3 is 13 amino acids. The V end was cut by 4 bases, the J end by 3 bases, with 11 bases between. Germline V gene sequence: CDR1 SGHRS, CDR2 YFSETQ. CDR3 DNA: TGCGCCAGCAGCGACAGGAGAGGCTACGAGCAGTACTTC. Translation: CASSDRRGYEQYF.

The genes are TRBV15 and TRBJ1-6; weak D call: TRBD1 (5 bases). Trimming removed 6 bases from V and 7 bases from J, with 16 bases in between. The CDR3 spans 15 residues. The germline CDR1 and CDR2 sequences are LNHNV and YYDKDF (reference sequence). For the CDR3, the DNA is TGTGCCACCAGGGCGATCGGGGGGTTAAATTCACCCCTCCACTTT. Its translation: CATRAIGGLNSPLHF.

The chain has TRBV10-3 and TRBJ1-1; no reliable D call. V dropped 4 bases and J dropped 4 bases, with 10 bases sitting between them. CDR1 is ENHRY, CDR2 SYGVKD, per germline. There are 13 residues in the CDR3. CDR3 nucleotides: TGTGCCATCAGTGTTCTGGGAGGCACTGAAGCTTTCTTT. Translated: CAISVLGGTEAFF.

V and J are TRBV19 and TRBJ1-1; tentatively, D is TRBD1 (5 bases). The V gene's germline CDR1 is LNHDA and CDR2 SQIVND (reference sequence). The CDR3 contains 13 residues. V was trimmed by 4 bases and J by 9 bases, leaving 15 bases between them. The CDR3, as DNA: TGTGCCAGTAGTAGACAGCCGGGCGCGAAAGCTTTCTTT. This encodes CASSRQPGAKAFF.

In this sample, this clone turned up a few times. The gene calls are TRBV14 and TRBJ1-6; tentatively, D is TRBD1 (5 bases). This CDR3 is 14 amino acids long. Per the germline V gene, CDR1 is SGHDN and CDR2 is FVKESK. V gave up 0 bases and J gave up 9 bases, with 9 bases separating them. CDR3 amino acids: CASSQDRGISPLHF. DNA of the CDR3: TGTGCCAGCAGCCAAGATAGGGGCATTTCACCCCTCCACTTT. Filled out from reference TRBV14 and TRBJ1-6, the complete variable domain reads EAGVTQFPSHSVIEKGQTVTLRCDPISGHDNLYWYRRVMGKEIKFLLHFVKESKQDESGMPNNRFLAERTGGTYSTLKVQPAELEDSGVYFCASSQDRGISPLHFGNGTRLTVT.

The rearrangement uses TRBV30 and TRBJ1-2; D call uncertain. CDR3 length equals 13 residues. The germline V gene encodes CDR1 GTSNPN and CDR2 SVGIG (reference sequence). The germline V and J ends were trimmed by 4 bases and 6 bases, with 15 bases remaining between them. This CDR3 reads CAWTQAGLDGYTF. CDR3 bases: TGTGCCTGGACGCAGGCAGGTCTGGATGGCTACACCTTC.

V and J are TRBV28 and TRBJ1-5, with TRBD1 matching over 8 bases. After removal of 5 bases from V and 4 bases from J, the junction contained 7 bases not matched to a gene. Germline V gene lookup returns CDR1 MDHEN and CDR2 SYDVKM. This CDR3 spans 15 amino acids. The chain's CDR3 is CASSRQGTANQPQHF. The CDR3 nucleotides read TGTGCCAGCAGTCGACAGGGGACGGCTAATCAGCCCCAGCATTTT.

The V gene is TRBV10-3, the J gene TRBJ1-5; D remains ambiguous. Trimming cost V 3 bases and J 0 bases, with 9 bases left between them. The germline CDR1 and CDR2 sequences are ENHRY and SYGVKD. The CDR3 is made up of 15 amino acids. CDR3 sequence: CAISDEGYSNQPQHF. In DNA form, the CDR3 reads TGTGCCATCAGTGACGAGGGATATAGCAATCAGCCCCAGCATTTT.

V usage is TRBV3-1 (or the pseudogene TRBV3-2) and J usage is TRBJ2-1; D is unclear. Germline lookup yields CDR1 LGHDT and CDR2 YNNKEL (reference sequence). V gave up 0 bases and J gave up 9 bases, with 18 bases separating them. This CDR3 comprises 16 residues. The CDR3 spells CASSQESRPPRLEQFF. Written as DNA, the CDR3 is TGTGCCAGCAGCCAAGAATCGCGGCCTCCTCGGCTTGAGCAGTTCTTC.

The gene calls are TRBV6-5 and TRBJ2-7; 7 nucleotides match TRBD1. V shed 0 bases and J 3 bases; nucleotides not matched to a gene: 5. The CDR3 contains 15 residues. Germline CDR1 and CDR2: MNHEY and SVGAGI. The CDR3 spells CASSYSGGQLYEQYF. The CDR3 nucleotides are TGTGCCAGCAGTTACTCAGGGGGACAGCTCTACGAGCAGTACTTC.

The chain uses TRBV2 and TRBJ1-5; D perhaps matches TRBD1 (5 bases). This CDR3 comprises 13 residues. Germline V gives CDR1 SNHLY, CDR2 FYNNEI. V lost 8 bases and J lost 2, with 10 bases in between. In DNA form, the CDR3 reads TGTGCCAGCTTGGGGCTGCGCAATCAGCCCCAGCATTTT. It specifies CASLGLRNQPQHF.

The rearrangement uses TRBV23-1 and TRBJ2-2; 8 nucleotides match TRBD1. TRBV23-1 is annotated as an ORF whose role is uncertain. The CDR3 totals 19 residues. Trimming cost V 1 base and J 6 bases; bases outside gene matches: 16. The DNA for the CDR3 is TGCGCCAGCAGTCAATGGGTTCGAATAGGGACAGGCCCCCCCGGGGAGCTGTTTTTT. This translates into CASSQWVRIGTGPPGELFF.